These T cell receptor beta chains were read from a single sample in a study of blood T cell repertoires in COVID-19. TCRdb's table, derived via immunoSEQ multiplex PCR, lists solely in-frame clones and lacks some. Among about 94,000 clones listed, more than 70% were seen once. The material sequenced was peripheral blood. The source of these receptors is a human donor with acute or convalescent COVID-19. The donor label of this sample is uncertain. Each CDR3 is given without its conserved first and last residue. The D gene is left open where the match is weak.

V gene: TRBV30
D gene: -
CDR3 protein: AWSVYQGYGYT

V gene: TRBV7-9
D gene: -
CDR3 protein: ASSQERYNSPLH

V gene: TRBV4-1
D gene: TRBD1
CDR3 protein: ASSTLDRPLSEQY

V gene: TRBV9
D gene: TRBD1
CDR3 protein: ASSARRQGGRYGYT

V gene: TRBV10-3
D gene: TRBD2
CDR3 protein: AIRGTSGPYEQY

V gene: TRBV21-1
D gene: -
CDR3 protein: ASRAWGDREIFGNQPQH

V gene: TRBV7-2
D gene: TRBD2
CDR3 protein: ASSFGQRGGRNTQY

V gene: TRBV5-4
D gene: TRBD1
CDR3 protein: ASSPGVDRGWADTQY

V gene: TRBV14
D gene: -
CDR3 protein: ASSQVGGTLRQY

V gene: TRBV5-1
D gene: -
CDR3 protein: ASSWAGETNEKLF

V gene: TRBV7-3
D gene: TRBD1
CDR3 protein: ASSPSGQGWETQY

V gene: TRBV19
D gene: -
CDR3 protein: ASNRGTDNSPLH

V gene: TRBV6-6
D gene: -
CDR3 protein: ASSFGHTDTQY

V gene: TRBV27
D gene: -
CDR3 protein: ASSLSDPRPGTSNTGELF

V gene: TRBV5-1
D gene: -
CDR3 protein: ASSLVPGTEKLF

V gene: TRBV6-5
D gene: -
CDR3 protein: ASSRGVVSPLH

V gene: TRBV2
D gene: TRBD2
CDR3 protein: ASSETGTSGGAGSYNEQF

V gene: TRBV6-1
D gene: TRBD1
CDR3 protein: ASSEGQGVNQPQH

V gene: TRBV29-1
D gene: -
CDR3 protein: SVEGGGNIQY

V gene: TRBV11-2
D gene: -
CDR3 protein: ASSLAGRGNTGELF

V gene: TRBV11-3
D gene: -
CDR3 protein: ASSLDPGGEAF

V gene: TRBV4-2
D gene: -
CDR3 protein: ASSQDSSGRYTDTQY

V gene: TRBV3-1/TRBV3-2
D gene: -
CDR3 protein: ASSQSSGNQPQH

V gene: TRBV4-2
D gene: TRBD1
CDR3 protein: ASSRGQGYGNTIY

V gene: TRBV5-4
D gene: TRBD2
CDR3 protein: ASHLSGGSEQY

V gene: TRBV19
D gene: TRBD1
CDR3 protein: ASRKRQGDHEQY

V gene: TRBV5-1
D gene: -
CDR3 protein: ASSGSGGNFQETQY

V gene: TRBV12-5
D gene: TRBD2
CDR3 protein: ASGPTSGAYNEQF

V gene: TRBV5-1
D gene: -
CDR3 protein: ASSLGQSGLGGYT

V gene: TRBV3-1/TRBV3-2
D gene: -
CDR3 protein: ASSQELQVYSGNTIY

V gene: TRBV6-7
D gene: TRBD1
CDR3 protein: ASPGQGDYEQY

V gene: TRBV29-1
D gene: -
CDR3 protein: SVEDPLAVTQY

V gene: TRBV7-8
D gene: TRBD1
CDR3 protein: ASSYGQAYNEQF

V gene: TRBV3-1/TRBV3-2
D gene: -
CDR3 protein: ASSLGGVGNSPLH

V gene: TRBV18
D gene: -
CDR3 protein: ASSSRAVPRMNTEAF

V gene: TRBV30
D gene: -
CDR3 protein: AWSRQYGYT

V gene: TRBV24-1
D gene: -
CDR3 protein: ATSDLFSGYT

V gene: TRBV5-5
D gene: -
CDR3 protein: ASSSRGYGYT

V gene: TRBV27
D gene: -
CDR3 protein: ASRTDPGSPLH

V gene: TRBV11-1
D gene: -
CDR3 protein: ASSRTGNNSPLH

V gene: TRBV25-1
D gene: -
CDR3 protein: ASGILDSHSPLH

V gene: TRBV3-1/TRBV3-2
D gene: -
CDR3 protein: ASSQDRGNQPQH

V gene: TRBV29-1
D gene: -
CDR3 protein: SVEAGGALAYGYT

V gene: TRBV10-3
D gene: -
CDR3 protein: AGGQTYEQY

V gene: TRBV18
D gene: TRBD2
CDR3 protein: ASSPRAGPDTGELF

V gene: TRBV5-1
D gene: -
CDR3 protein: ASSSMVLGRSLQETQY

V gene: TRBV10-1
D gene: -
CDR3 protein: ASISLYEQY

V gene: TRBV10-3
D gene: -
CDR3 protein: AISESDRDTEAF

V gene: TRBV9
D gene: -
CDR3 protein: ASSVGLPGNSPLH

V gene: TRBV2
D gene: TRBD1
CDR3 protein: ASSGPGQGAFETQY